These 13 T cell receptor beta chains were all obtained from the same sample, sequenced in a study of blood T cell repertoires in COVID-19. TCRdb's table, derived via immunoSEQ multiplex PCR, lists solely in-frame clones and lacks some. This repertoire shows about 180,000 clones, 86% found once; its top ten account for roughly 8.7%. Source material: PBMCs or T cells enriched from blood (not recorded which). Source of these receptors: a woman younger than 45 who had recovered from COVID-19.

The gene calls are TRBV28 and TRBJ1-4; 7 bases match TRBD1. The CDR3 covers 15 residues. The germline CDR1 and CDR2 sequences are MDHEN and SYDVKM. Trimming removed 4 bases from V and 8 bases from J; junction bases left unmatched: 10. DNA of the CDR3: TGTGCCAGCAGTTCAACTGAGACAGGGAAAGAAAAACTGTTTTTT. Protein product: CASSSTETGKEKLFF. Filled out from reference TRBV28 and TRBJ1-4, the complete variable domain reads DVKVTQSSRYLVKRTGEKVFLECVQDMDHENMFWYRQDPGLGLRLIYFSYDVKMKEKGDIPEGYSVSREKKERFSLILESASTNQTSMYLCASSSTETGKEKLFFGSGTQLSVL.

The chain employs TRBV27 and TRBJ2-1; 7 bases match TRBD2. CDR3 size: 11 residues. Germline CDR1 is MNHEY and CDR2 is SMNVEV (reference sequence). V lost 7 bases, J lost 9 bases, and 3 bases stayed unmatched. This chain's CDR3 is CASMGGIEQFF. In DNA form, the CDR3 reads TGTGCCAGCATGGGGGGGATTGAGCAGTTCTTC.

The V gene is TRBV5-1, the J gene TRBJ1-6; 7 bases map to TRBD1. Trimming took 4 bases from V and 2 from J; bases not matched to a gene: 6. The CDR3 extends over 16 amino acids. CDR1 is SGHRS and CDR2 is YFSETQ in the germline V gene. Here the CDR3 reads CASSVPGTAYNSPLHF. CDR3 bases: TGCGCCAGCAGCGTACCCGGGACAGCCTATAATTCACCCCTCCACTTT. The complete variable domain, with remaining parts taken from reference TRBV5-1 and TRBJ1-6, reads KAGVTQTPRYLIKTRGQQVTLSCSPISGHRSVSWYQQTPGQGLQFLFEYFSETQRNKGNFPGRFSGRQFSNSRSEMNVSTLELGDSALYLCASSVPGTAYNSPLHFGNGTRLTVT.

This clone has only one observation. The chain is built from TRBV11-2 and TRBJ2-5; weak D call: TRBD2 (5 bases). Trimming removed 4 bases at V and 4 bases at J, with 13 bases between. From germline, CDR1 is SGHAT and CDR2 FQNNGV. The CDR3 sequence is 14 residues long. CDR3 DNA sequence: TGTGCCAGCAGCTCCATACGGGGTCGAGAGACCCAGTACTTC. This sequence encodes CASSSIRGRETQYF.

The V call is TRBV12-1, the J call TRBJ2-7; the table's D call TRBD2 went unverified against the DNA. TRBV12-1 is a listed pseudogene. CDR3 size: 14 residues. The CDR3 sequence is CASSLGGRTYEQYF. The DNA for the CDR3 is TGTGCCAGCAGCCTTGGCGGGCGGACCTACGAGCAGTACTTC.

The chain employs TRBV12-3 or TRBV12-4 and TRBJ1-6; D not certain. V was clipped by 1 base and J by 10 bases, with 8 bases between them. This CDR3 has 13 residues. Here the CDR3 DNA reads TGTGCCAGCAGTTTAGGTTGGGCGTCACCCCTCCACTTT. Encoded protein: CASSLGWASPLHF.

This clone was observed a handful of times. The rearrangement uses TRBV28 and TRBJ2-7; maybe TRBD2 (6 bases). In germline, CDR1 is MDHEN, CDR2 SYDVKM. Trimming stripped 7 bases from V and 0 bases from J, with 16 bases between. The CDR3 consists of 15 residues. The CDR3 loop reads CASNLASLSSYEQYF. DNA of the CDR3: TGTGCCAGCAACCTAGCGAGCTTAAGCTCCTACGAGCAGTACTTC.

The chain links TRBV18 to TRBJ2-1; 7 nucleotides align to TRBD2. Germline CDR1 reads KGHSH; CDR2 reads LQKENI. V was clipped by 2 bases and J by 0 bases; unmatched bases: 10. The CDR3 contains 18 residues. The CDR3 loop is CASSPRIRRESSYNEQFF. Here the CDR3 DNA reads TGTGCCAGCTCACCAAGGATCAGGCGGGAGAGCTCCTACAATGAGCAGTTCTTC. Supplemented by reference TRBV18 and TRBJ2-1, the full variable domain reads NAGVMQNPRHLVRRRGQEARLRCSPMKGHSHVYWYRQLPEEGLKFMVYLQKENIIDESGMPKERFSAEFPKEGPSILRIQQVVRGDSAAYFCASSPRIRRESSYNEQFFGPGTRLTVL.

This chain joins TRBV7-2 and TRBJ2-5, with 12 positions matching TRBD2. With V trimmed by 6 bases and J by 2 bases, 4 bases remained unmatched. Germline V gene lookup returns CDR1 SGHTA and CDR2 FQGNSA. CDR3 length: 15 residues. CDR3 residues: CASRFGTSGQETQYF. The CDR3 DNA reads as TGTGCCAGCAGGTTCGGGACTAGCGGGCAAGAGACCCAGTACTTC.

V usage is TRBV19 and J usage is TRBJ2-2; 10 nucleotides match TRBD2. The CDR3 covers 16 residues. J was trimmed by 1 base and V by 3 bases; bases with no gene match: 2. CDR1 and CDR2 from the germline V gene are LNHDA and SQIVND (reference sequence). The CDR3 sequence: CASSMWTSGNTGELFF. CDR3 nucleotide sequence: TGTGCCAGTAGTATGTGGACTAGCGGGAACACCGGGGAGCTGTTTTTT.

This chain connects TRBV6-5 to TRBJ2-7; D is ambiguous. Germline assignment: CDR1 MNHEY and CDR2 SVGAGI. CDR3 length: 15 residues. V was cut by 5 bases and J by 0 bases, with 14 bases left in between. CDR3 in DNA: TGTGCCAGCAGTCCTCAGGAAACGAGCTCCTACGAGCAGTACTTC. It codes for CASSPQETSSYEQYF.

The V call is TRBV2, the J call TRBJ1-4; TRBD1 agrees at 11 bases. Germline values: CDR1 SNHLY, CDR2 FYNNEI. The length of the CDR3 is 12 residues. With V trimmed by 8 bases and J by 7 bases, 0 bases remained unmatched. The CDR3 protein is CASGQGAEKLFF. The CDR3 DNA reads TGTGCCAGCGGACAGGGGGCTGAAAAACTGTTTTTT.

This sequence joins TRBV5-1 and TRBJ2-1; no reliable D call. The germline V gene has CDR1 SGHRS and CDR2 YFSETQ. Trimming cost V 0 bases and J 8 bases, with 12 bases left between them. This CDR3 spans 14 amino acids. The CDR3, as DNA: TGCGCCAGCAGCTTGGGAATTAGCTCCGATGAGCAGTTCTTC. As protein: CASSLGISSDEQFF.